Presented here are 11 T cell receptor beta chains from one specimen sequenced in a study of beta chain features in type 1 diabetes. Isolated RNA was reverse transcribed in full, so expressed TCRB transcripts were sequenced. Libraries were prepared by immunoSEQ multiplex PCR; TCRdb keeps only in-frame clonotypes and omits some of them. The sample holds some 25,000 clones, 50% to 65% seen once. What these receptors recognize is not known. Study results and caveats: People with Type 1 diabetes carried modestly yet significantly shorter TCRB CDR3s in all four CD4+ subsets.

Sequenced material: Tregs from blood. These receptor sequences come from a woman aged 18-29 years with type 1 diabetes.

The chain has TRBV7-9 and TRBJ1-3; TRBD1 agrees at 9 bases. CDR3 length: 16 amino acids. V was pared by 4 bases and J by 0 bases, with 4 bases of the junction left unmatched. The V gene's germline CDR1 is SEHNR and CDR2 FQNEAQ (reference sequence). DNA for the CDR3: TGTGCCAGCAGCTCCGGACAGGGGATCTCTGGAAACACCATATATTTT. Its translation: CASSSGQGISGNTIYF.

The V and J genes are TRBV5-1 and TRBJ2-5, with a tentative D call TRBD1 (6 bases). The CDR3 has 14 amino acids. The V gene's germline CDR1 is SGHRS and CDR2 YFSETQ. Trimming pared 4 bases from V and 3 bases from J, leaving 13 bases between. CDR3 DNA: TGCGCCAGCAGCCAGATCGGGGACAAAGAGACCCAGTACTTC. Translated: CASSQIGDKETQYF.

The genes are TRBV9 and TRBJ2-7, with 7 positions matching TRBD1. CDR1 is SGDLS and CDR2 is YYNGEE in the germline V gene. After removal of 4 bases from V and 3 bases from J, the junction contained 7 bases not matched to a gene. The CDR3 spans 14 residues. This chain's CDR3 is CASSRGTEDYEQYF. CDR3 DNA: TGTGCCAGCAGCAGGGGGACAGAAGACTACGAGCAGTACTTC.

The chain uses TRBV28 and TRBJ1-3; D call uncertain. CDR1 is MDHEN and CDR2 is SYDVKM in the germline V gene. The CDR3 has 15 residues. Trimming stripped 5 bases from V and 0 bases from J, with 11 bases between. This chain's CDR3 is CASSTQTNSGNTIYF. The CDR3, as DNA: TGTGCCAGCAGTACCCAGACAAACTCTGGAAACACCATATATTTT. The full variable domain, rest sourced from reference TRBV28 and TRBJ1-3, is DVKVTQSSRYLVKRTGEKVFLECVQDMDHENMFWYRQDPGLGLRLIYFSYDVKMKEKGDIPEGYSVSREKKERFSLILESASTNQTSMYLCASSTQTNSGNTIYFGEGSWLTVV.

V gene TRBV5-4 combines with J gene TRBJ2-3, with 10 bases aligning to TRBD2. Trimming cost V 6 bases and J 2 bases; bases outside gene matches: 9. The CDR3 contains 16 residues. The germline gives CDR1 SGHNT, CDR2 YYREEE (reference sequence). CDR3 residues: CASTNPGLADTDTQYF. The CDR3, as DNA: TGTGCCAGCACAAACCCCGGACTAGCGGACACAGATACGCAGTATTTT.

The chain carries TRBV7-3 and TRBJ2-2; weak D call: TRBD2 (5 bases). The CDR3 runs 14 residues. Trimming pared 8 bases from V and 3 bases from J, leaving 13 bases between. Looked up from germline, CDR1 is SGHTA and CDR2 is FQGTGA. Here the CDR3 reads CASRTGIDTGELFF. As DNA, the CDR3 is TGTGCCAGCCGTACCGGGATAGACACCGGGGAGCTGTTTTTT. The full variable domain, rest sourced from reference TRBV7-3 and TRBJ2-2, is GAGVSQTPSNKVTEKGKYVELRCDPISGHTALYWYRQSLGQGPEFLIYFQGTGAADDSGLPNDRFFAVRPEGSVSTLKIQRTERGDSAVYLCASRTGIDTGELFFGEGSRLTVL.

This clone was detected only a few times. The chain is built from TRBV29-1 and TRBJ2-1; 8 bases agree with TRBD2. Germline V CDR1 and CDR2: SQVTM, ANQGSEA. The V gene end was trimmed by 5 bases and the J gene end by 10 bases; junction bases not matched to a gene: 13. The CDR3 runs 14 residues. This CDR3 reads CSVISPGGPREQFF. The CDR3 coding sequence is TGCAGCGTTATTAGCCCGGGAGGGCCAAGGGAGCAGTTCTTC.

This clone has only one observation. The chain links TRBV14 to TRBJ2-3; D perhaps matches TRBD2 (5 bases). The V end was cut by 0 bases, the J end by 2 bases, with 9 bases between. The germline gives CDR1 SGHDN, CDR2 FVKESK. The CDR3 is 15 amino acids. The CDR3 DNA follows: TGTGCCAGCAGCCAAGATGACTACTACACAGATACGCAGTATTTT. Its protein product is CASSQDDYYTDTQYF.

This chain uses TRBV30 with TRBJ1-2; TRBD1 agrees at 9 bases. Trimming at V came to 1 base and at J to 1 base, leaving 10 bases not matched to a gene. Germline values: CDR1 GTSNPN, CDR2 SVGIG (reference sequence). This CDR3 region has 17 residues. The CDR3 region has the DNA TGTGCCTGGAGTGCACCCCCCGGGACAGGGCATAACTATGGCTACACCTTC. Translating gives CAWSAPPGTGHNYGYTF. The full variable domain, its missing parts supplied by reference TRBV30 and TRBJ1-2, is SQTIHQWPATLVQPVGSPLSLECTVEGTSNPNLYWYRQAAGRGLQLLFYSVGIGQISSEVPQNLSASRPQDRQFILSSKKLLLSDSGFYLCAWSAPPGTGHNYGYTFGSGTRLTVV.

The J gene is TRBJ2-5, the V gene TRBV4-2; 10 bases are shared with TRBD2. The DNA end is more similar to TRBJ2-7, so the J call may be wrong. The CDR3 is made up of 17 amino acids. The germline V gene encodes CDR1 LGHNA and CDR2 YNFKEQ. The CDR3, as DNA: TGTGCCAGCAGCCAAGATATAACTAGCGGGAAGGTCTACGAGCAGTACTTC. It is translated as CASSQDITSGKVYEQYF.

The chain joins TRBV6-5 to TRBJ1-4; 8 bases agree with TRBD1. V trimming: 6 bases; J trimming: 6 bases; junction bases outside the gene matches: 9. Germline V CDR1 and CDR2: MNHEY, SVGAGI. The length of the CDR3 is 15 residues. The CDR3 sequence: CASRTQGVADEKLFF. The CDR3, as DNA: TGTGCCAGCAGAACACAGGGGGTGGCGGATGAAAAACTGTTTTTT.